These 23 T cell receptor beta chains share one sample of origin, sequenced in a study of CXCR3-negative and CXCR3-positive naive CD8 T cells. UMI labels and 5' RACE were used to prepare the TRB cDNA libraries. With the 5' RACE reads reprocessed, TCRdb shows one record per CDR3 protein and no DNA. Its clone listing holds more than 35,000 distinct CDR3 sequences. Sequenced sample: memory CD8+ T cells from blood. Every receptor here comes from a human donor in good health. Some clones in this sample may be carry-over from other donors' samples.

The chain has TRBV7-8 and TRBJ2-3; without DNA, the TCRdb call of TRBD1 cannot be checked. The germline gives CDR1 SGHVS, CDR2 FQNEAQ. CDR3 length: 14 amino acids. The CDR3 here is CASSSALGADTQYF.

The chain carries TRBV28 and TRBJ2-7; the TRBD2 assignment by TCRdb is unverifiable without DNA. This CDR3 comprises 14 residues. Germline CDR1 MDHEN, CDR2 SYDVKM. CDR3 region: CAGTPSGSSYEQYF.

This chain links TRBV20-1 with TRBJ1-1. Germline-derived CDR1 and CDR2 are DFQATT and SNEGSKA (reference sequence). This CDR3 region has 14 residues. The CDR3 sequence is CSARFPDRNTEAFF.

CDR3 protein: CASSPVAGGYNEQFF. The chain uses TRBV13 and TRBJ2-1; the D call from TCRdb, TRBD1, cannot be confirmed without DNA. The CDR3 has 15 amino acids. The germline V gene encodes CDR1 PRHDT and CDR2 FYEKMQ (reference sequence).

The chain recombines TRBV7-2 with TRBJ1-5. The CDR3 is 14 amino acids. Germline V gene sequence: CDR1 SGHTA, CDR2 FQGNSA. CDR3 region: CASSAALGNQPQHF.

The chain combines TRBV27 with TRBJ2-3. CDR1 is MNHEY and CDR2 is SMNVEV in the germline V gene (reference sequence). The CDR3 has 14 amino acids. CDR3 region: CASSLSLAPDTQYF.

V is TRBV29-1 and J is TRBJ2-1. Looked up from germline, CDR1 is SQVTM and CDR2 is ANQGSEA. The CDR3 consists of 14 residues. CDR3 in amino acids: CSVDVDGTYNEQFF.

The gene calls are TRBV12-3 or TRBV12-4 and TRBJ2-5. This CDR3 spans 16 amino acids. The chain's CDR3 is CASSPPQQSVLETQYF.

V is TRBV20-1 and J is TRBJ2-5; TCRdb's D call, TRBD1, is unchecked because there is no DNA. The CDR3 contains 14 residues. Germline values: CDR1 DFQATT, CDR2 SNEGSKA (reference sequence). The chain's CDR3 is CSAGGTGEEETQYF.

This chain links TRBV28 with TRBJ2-4; TCRdb designates TRBD1, a call that cannot be tested without DNA. The CDR3 is 14 amino acids. Looked up from germline, CDR1 is MDHEN and CDR2 is SYDVKM. The CDR3 here is CASSPRQGRNIQYF.

This chain connects TRBV20-1 to TRBJ1-3. This CDR3 has 14 amino acids. Germline V CDR1 and CDR2: DFQATT, SNEGSKA (reference sequence). CDR3 loop: CSARAQISGNTIYF.

The J gene is TRBJ1-4, the V gene TRBV15; checking the TCRdb D call of TRBD1 is not possible without DNA. The germline CDR1 and CDR2 sequences are LNHNV and YYDKDF (reference sequence). CDR3 size: 17 residues. CDR3 sequence: CATSSRTAIIDNEKLFF.

The J gene is TRBJ2-3, the V gene TRBV20-1; TCRdb reports TRBD1, a call that lacks DNA to check it against. This CDR3 has 18 residues. Germline V CDR1 and CDR2: DFQATT, SNEGSKA (reference sequence). The chain's CDR3 is CSARGARASAQITDTQYF.

Measured by frequency, this clonotype is medium-sized. The chain joins TRBV20-1 to TRBJ2-2; the TRBD2 assignment by TCRdb is unverifiable without DNA. CDR3 length: 15 residues. Germline-derived CDR1 and CDR2 are DFQATT and SNEGSKA (reference sequence). CDR3: CSARRGGRDTGELFF.

The rearrangement links TRBV6-2 or TRBV6-3 to TRBJ1-5. Germline loops: CDR1 MNHEY, CDR2 SVGEGT. This CDR3 has 15 amino acids. CDR3 sequence reads: CASSYPTEIDQPQHF.

The chain links TRBV6-6 to TRBJ2-3. Germline lookup yields CDR1 MNHNY and CDR2 SVGAGI (reference sequence). The CDR3 is 11 residues long. CDR3 in amino acids: CASSLTDTQYF.

The chain links TRBV29-1 to TRBJ2-1; TCRdb's D call of TRBD2 is untestable without DNA. CDR1 is SQVTM, CDR2 ANQGSEA, per germline. CDR3 length equals 16 residues. CDR3 amino acids: CSARYGGGSSYNEQFF.

The chain recombines TRBV20-1 with TRBJ2-2; no DNA is available, so the TRBD2 call from TCRdb remains unchecked. Germline V gene lookup returns CDR1 DFQATT and CDR2 SNEGSKA (reference sequence). This CDR3 has 15 residues. The CDR3 spells CSARSGGADTGELFF.

The CDR3 sequence: CASTYPGGMATQYF. The V call is TRBV7-9, the J call TRBJ2-5; lacking DNA, the TRBD1 call made by TCRdb goes unchecked. This CDR3 is 14 amino acids long. CDR1 SEHNR and CDR2 FQNEAQ come from the germline V gene (reference sequence).

The V and J genes are TRBV11-1 and TRBJ2-6. There are 16 residues in the CDR3. The germline V gene encodes CDR1 SGHAT and CDR2 FQDESV (reference sequence). CDR3 residues: CASISDPGSGANVLTF. The variable domain in full, with the rest retrieved from reference TRBV11-1 and TRBJ2-6, is EAEVAQSPRYKITEKSQAVAFWCDPISGHATLYWYRQILGQGPELLVQFQDESVVDDSQLPKDRFSAERLKGVDSTLKIQPAELGDSAMYLCASISDPGSGANVLTFGAGSRLTVL.

V usage is TRBV2 and J usage is TRBJ2-4; the TCRdb call, TRBD1, lacks DNA for checking. This CDR3 contains 13 residues. Germline V gene data show CDR1 as SNHLY and CDR2 as FYNNEI. The CDR3 spells CASSRQGTNIQYF.

The V call is TRBV5-1, the J call TRBJ2-2; the TCRdb call, TRBD1, lacks DNA for checking. The CDR3 sequence is 15 residues long. Germline CDR1 reads SGHRS; CDR2 reads YFSETQ. This CDR3 reads CASSTGTGTTGELFF.

The CDR3 sequence is CASSSPGHRSRQSYNEQFF. This chain connects TRBV7-8 to TRBJ2-1; as DNA is missing, the TRBD1 call by TCRdb cannot be tested. The CDR3 length is 19 residues. Germline lookup yields CDR1 SGHVS and CDR2 FQNEAQ.